Following are 20 T cell receptor beta chains from one sample sequenced in a study of post-analysis software for immune sequencing data. Study findings and constraints: There were five TRBV segments more frequent in patients than controls, and TRBV5-6, TRBV5-1 and TRBV20-1 were among them.

No antigen is known for these receptors. cDNA libraries for TCR beta contained unique molecular identifiers. TCRdb recomputed calls from the PCR reads with MiXCR, one row per CDR3 protein. The sample holds almost 700,000 distinct CDR3 sequences, roughly three fifths seen once. Sequencing was done on a sample of blood. The receptors here all came from a girl aged 2 to 9 with multiple sclerosis.

With regard to this clonotype: A junction end diverges from the germline sequence, so it may reflect a read error. The rearrangement uses TRBV6-5 and TRBJ2-1; 14 nucleotides align to TRBD2. The CDR3 contains 15 residues. Per germline, CDR1 MNHEY and CDR2 SVGAGI. This CDR3 is CASSWTSGGYNERFF. CDR3 bases: TGTGCCAGCAGCTGGACTAGCGGGGGGTACAATGAGCGGTTCTTC.

The rearrangement links TRBV10-3 to TRBJ2-3; 7 bases match TRBD1. The CDR3 sequence is 13 residues long. Germline V gene data show CDR1 as ENHRY and CDR2 as SYGVKD. V shed 11 bases and J 3 bases; nucleotides not matched to a gene: 8. CDR3 coding DNA: TGTGCCGCCTTATCCAGGGGGACAGATACGCAGTATTTT. As protein: CAALSRGTDTQYF.

V gene TRBV7-9 combines with J gene TRBJ1-2, with unresolved D. Germline CDR1 SEHNR, CDR2 FQNEAQ (reference sequence). V lost 7 bases and J 1 base, leaving 16 bases between the germline ends. The CDR3 loop spans 15 amino acids. Here the CDR3 DNA reads TGTGCCAGCATCCCCCCAGGCAGTGTTAACTATGGCTACACCTTC. This gives the protein CASIPPGSVNYGYTF.

The chain couples TRBV9 to TRBJ2-7; the D gene is possibly TRBD2 (6 bases). Per the germline V gene, CDR1 is SGDLS and CDR2 is YYNGEE. The length of the CDR3 is 16 residues. V shed 0 bases and J shed 3 bases, with 16 bases lying between them. CDR3 residues: CASSVALSGYFYEQYF. CDR3 bases: TGTGCCAGCAGCGTAGCTCTGAGCGGGTATTTCTACGAGCAGTACTTC.

Regarding this clonotype: The junction differs from germline at one of its ends, possibly a read error. The rearrangement uses TRBV15 and TRBJ2-1; TRBD2 agrees at 9 bases. CDR3 size: 16 residues. Looked up from germline, CDR1 is LNHNV and CDR2 is YYDKDF (reference sequence). The CDR3 loop is CATSGEAGGSPNEQFF. The DNA for the CDR3 is TGTGCCACCAGCGGAGAAGCGGGAGGAAGCCCCAATGAGCAGTTCTTC.

The sample holds a few counts of this clonotype. The gene calls are TRBV6-6 and TRBJ2-1; TRBD1 is a possible D gene (5 bases). CDR3 length: 12 amino acids. Germline V CDR1 and CDR2: MNHNY, SVGAGI (reference sequence). V was trimmed by 5 bases and J by 5 bases, leaving 7 bases between them. CDR3 in amino acids: CASSARDNEQFF. As DNA, the CDR3 is TGTGCCAGCAGTGCCAGGGACAATGAGCAGTTCTTC.

The chain combines TRBV6-6 with TRBJ1-2; 9 bases are shared with TRBD1. Germline assignment: CDR1 MNHNY and CDR2 SVGAGI (reference sequence). J gave up 2 bases and V 2 bases, and 3 bases lay outside the gene matches. The CDR3 totals 15 residues. The CDR3, as DNA: TGTGCCAGCAGTTACCTTGGACAGGGGAACTATGGCTACACCTTC. This translates into CASSYLGQGNYGYTF.

The V and J genes are TRBV6-2 or TRBV6-3 and TRBJ2-2; D might be TRBD2 (5 bases). Germline V gene sequence: CDR1 MNHEY, CDR2 SVGEGT. The length of the CDR3 is 16 residues. V was pared by 6 bases and J by 2 bases, with 16 bases between. CDR3 loop: CASRTWPGVNTGELFF. CDR3 DNA sequence: TGTGCCAGCAGAACTTGGCCCGGGGTTAACACCGGGGAGCTGTTTTTT.

This chain connects TRBV10-3 to TRBJ1-6; 9 bases are shared with TRBD1. The V gene's germline CDR1 is ENHRY and CDR2 SYGVKD. V shed 2 bases, J shed 5 bases, and the junction held 4 bases outside the gene matches. The CDR3 sequence is 16 residues long. CDR3 bases: TGTGCCATCAGTGAGAGGACAGGGGAGGATAATTCACCCCTCCACTTT. It yields the protein CAISERTGEDNSPLHF.

This chain connects TRBV29-1 to TRBJ1-2; D is unresolved. CDR3 size: 13 residues. Germline V gene data show CDR1 as SQVTM and CDR2 as ANQGSEA. The V end lost 4 bases, the J end lost 3 bases, and 12 bases lay between the germline ends. CDR3 in DNA: TGCAGCGTTGCGAATTCAGACTACTATGGCTACACCTTC. It specifies CSVANSDYYGYTF.

The chain combines TRBV20-1 with TRBJ2-4; D possibly uses TRBD1 or TRBD2 (6 bases each). From germline, CDR1 is DFQATT and CDR2 SNEGSKA (reference sequence). The CDR3 runs 14 residues. The V gene lost 6 bases and the J gene lost 8 bases, with 20 bases spanning the gap. CDR3 DNA sequence: TGCAGTGCCCCCCCAGGACAGACGGGGGACATTCAGTACTTC. Translating gives CSAPPGQTGDIQYF.

The chain employs TRBV29-1 and TRBJ2-3; D may be TRBD1 or TRBD2 (5 bases each). Trimming pared 4 bases from V and 0 bases from J, leaving 11 bases between. The CDR3 extends over 14 amino acids. Germline CDR1 reads SQVTM; CDR2 reads ANQGSEA. The CDR3 is CSVVRGPSTDTQYF. The CDR3 coding sequence is TGCAGCGTTGTGAGGGGCCCCAGCACAGATACGCAGTATTTT.

The rearrangement uses TRBV2 and TRBJ2-1, with 9 bases fitting TRBD2. J lost 0 bases, V lost 2 bases, and 8 bases had no gene match. The germline V gene has CDR1 SNHLY and CDR2 FYNNEI. CDR3 length: 18 residues. The CDR3 bases are TGTGCCAGCAGTGAAAGAGCGGGGGGCGTAAGCTCCTACAATGAGCAGTTCTTC. Its protein is CASSERAGGVSSYNEQFF.

This chain connects TRBV5-4 to TRBJ1-2; 7 nucleotides line up with TRBD1. This CDR3 has 15 residues. After removal of 4 bases from V and 5 bases from J, the junction contained 11 bases not matched to a gene. CDR1 SGHNT and CDR2 YYREEE come from the germline V gene (reference sequence). The CDR3 DNA reads as TGTGCCAGCAGCATAAACAGGGGATTGGGATATGGCTACACCTTC. Its translation: CASSINRGLGYGYTF.

V usage is TRBV4-3 and J usage is TRBJ2-1; tentatively, D is TRBD2 (7 bases). CDR1 is LGHNA and CDR2 is YSLEER in the germline V gene. The CDR3 spans 15 residues. Trimming shortened V by 1 base and J by 5 bases, and 12 bases separated the two germline ends. The CDR3 bases are TGCGCCAGCAGCCAAGGGCAGGGGAGGGACAATGAGCAGTTCTTC. Its translation: CASSQGQGRDNEQFF.

The chain couples TRBV20-1 to TRBJ2-1, with 10 bases lining up with TRBD2. V lost 3 bases, J lost 5 bases, and 7 bases stayed unmatched. The germline gives CDR1 DFQATT, CDR2 SNEGSKA (reference sequence). The CDR3 runs to 15 residues. Here the CDR3 DNA reads TGCAGTGCTAGTAGGTTCCTAGCGGGAGACAATGAGCAGTTCTTC. This encodes CSASRFLAGDNEQFF.

V and J are TRBV6-2 or TRBV6-3 and TRBJ1-6; no reliable D call. The CDR3 spans 12 residues. Deletions cut 2 bases from V and 12 bases from J, with 8 bases between. Germline CDR1 MNHEY, CDR2 SVGEGT. CDR3 DNA sequence: TGTGCCAGCAGTTACGCCAGAGGACCCCTCCACTTT. Protein: CASSYARGPLHF.

The genes are TRBV24-1 and TRBJ2-1; 8 nucleotides agree with TRBD2. CDR1 is KGHDR and CDR2 is SFDVKD in the germline V gene. The CDR3 contains 14 residues. The V gene end was trimmed by 5 bases and the J gene end by 7 bases; junction bases not matched to a gene: 6. The CDR3 spells CATSGLQRGNEQFF. Written as DNA, the CDR3 is TGTGCCACCAGTGGACTCCAGCGGGGGAATGAGCAGTTCTTC.

This clonotype has only one observation. The J gene is TRBJ2-3, the V gene TRBV11-2; D tentatively fits TRBD1 or TRBD2 (5 bases each). Deletions cut 4 bases from V and 5 bases from J, with 16 bases between. The CDR3 has 15 residues. CDR1 is SGHAT and CDR2 is FQNNGV in the germline V gene. CDR3 residues: CASSSGTVGLDTQYF. The DNA of the CDR3 is TGTGCCAGCAGCTCCGGGACGGTGGGATTAGATACGCAGTATTTT.

The chain uses TRBV20-1 and TRBJ2-5; D possibly corresponds to TRBD1 (6 bases). Germline V gene lookup returns CDR1 DFQATT and CDR2 SNEGSKA (reference sequence). The CDR3 is 15 residues long. V gave up 6 bases and J gave up 1 base, with 18 bases separating them. In DNA, the CDR3 is TGCAGTGCCGAGGCGGAGGCAGGGGTCCAAGAGACCCAGTACTTC. Translation gives CSAEAEAGVQETQYF.